This T cell receptor beta chain was sequenced in a study of cytomegalovirus exposure and HLA in healthy donors. PCR used 60 Vbeta primers and 13 Jbeta primers. TCRdb's table, derived via immunoSEQ multiplex PCR, lists solely in-frame clones and lacks some. The sample shows approximately 68,000 clones, roughly 80% of them seen only once. J gave up 0 bases and V 6 bases, and 5 bases lay outside the gene matches. Per germline, CDR1 MNHEY and CDR2 SVGAGI. CDR3 length: 15 amino acids. The sample holds a few counts of this clone. The genes are TRBV6-5 and TRBJ1-3, with 7 bases identical to TRBD1. This receptor was identified in a woman between 25 and 40 years old in good health and CMV-seropositive. Input material: PBMCs. CDR3 region: CASRKTGNSGNTIYF. The CDR3 region has the DNA TGTGCCAGCAGAAAGACAGGGAACTCTGGAAACACCATATATTTT.